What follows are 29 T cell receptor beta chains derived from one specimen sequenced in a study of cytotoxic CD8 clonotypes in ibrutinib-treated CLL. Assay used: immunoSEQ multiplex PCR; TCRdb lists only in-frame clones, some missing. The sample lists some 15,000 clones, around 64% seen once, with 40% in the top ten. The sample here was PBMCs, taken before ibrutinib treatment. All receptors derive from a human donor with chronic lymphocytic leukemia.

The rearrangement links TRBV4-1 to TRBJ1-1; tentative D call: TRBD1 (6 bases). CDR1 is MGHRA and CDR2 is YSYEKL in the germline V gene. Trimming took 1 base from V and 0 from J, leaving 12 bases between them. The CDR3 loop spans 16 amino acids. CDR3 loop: CASSQVPTGVNTEAFF. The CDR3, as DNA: TGCGCCAGCAGCCAAGTTCCGACAGGAGTGAACACTGAAGCTTTCTTT.

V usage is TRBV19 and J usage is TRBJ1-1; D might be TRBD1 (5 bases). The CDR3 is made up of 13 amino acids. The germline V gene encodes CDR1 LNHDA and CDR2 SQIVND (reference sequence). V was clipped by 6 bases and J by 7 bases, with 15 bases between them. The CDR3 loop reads CASSPPHRLEAFF. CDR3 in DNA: TGTGCCAGTAGCCCCCCCCACAGGCTTGAAGCTTTCTTT.

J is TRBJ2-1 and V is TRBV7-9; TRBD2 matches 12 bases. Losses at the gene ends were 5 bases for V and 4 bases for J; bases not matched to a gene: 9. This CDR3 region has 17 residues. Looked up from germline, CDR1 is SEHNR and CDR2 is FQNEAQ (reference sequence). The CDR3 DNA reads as TGTGCCAGCAGCCCGAGACTAGCGGGGGATGAATACAATGAGCAGTTCTTC. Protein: CASSPRLAGDEYNEQFF.

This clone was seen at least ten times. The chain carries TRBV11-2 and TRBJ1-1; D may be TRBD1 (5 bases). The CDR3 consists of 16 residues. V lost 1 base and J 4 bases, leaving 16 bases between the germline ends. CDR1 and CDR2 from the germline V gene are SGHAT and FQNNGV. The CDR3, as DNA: TGTGCCAGCAGCTTAGGTGGAGAGGGTGGGGGCACTGAAGCTTTCTTT. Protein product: CASSLGGEGGGTEAFF.

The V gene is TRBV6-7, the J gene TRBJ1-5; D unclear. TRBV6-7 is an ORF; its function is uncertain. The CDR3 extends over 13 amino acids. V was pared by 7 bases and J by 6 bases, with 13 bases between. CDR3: CASNQDPGQPQHF. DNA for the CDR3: TGTGCCAGCAATCAAGACCCCGGTCAGCCCCAGCATTTT.

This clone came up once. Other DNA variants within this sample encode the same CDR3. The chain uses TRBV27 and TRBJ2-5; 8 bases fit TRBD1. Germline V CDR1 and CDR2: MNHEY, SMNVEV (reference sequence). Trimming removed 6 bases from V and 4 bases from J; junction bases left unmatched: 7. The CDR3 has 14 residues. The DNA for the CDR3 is TGTGCCAGCAGGCCAGGGGGCTGGGGAGAGACCCAGTACTTC. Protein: CASRPGGWGETQYF.

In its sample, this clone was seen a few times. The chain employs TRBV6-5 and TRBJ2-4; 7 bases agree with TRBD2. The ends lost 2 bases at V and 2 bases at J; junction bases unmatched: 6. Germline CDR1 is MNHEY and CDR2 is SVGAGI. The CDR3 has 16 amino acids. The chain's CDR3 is CASSYRWEGPKNIQYF. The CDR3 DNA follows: TGTGCCAGCAGTTACCGTTGGGAGGGCCCCAAAAACATTCAGTACTTC.

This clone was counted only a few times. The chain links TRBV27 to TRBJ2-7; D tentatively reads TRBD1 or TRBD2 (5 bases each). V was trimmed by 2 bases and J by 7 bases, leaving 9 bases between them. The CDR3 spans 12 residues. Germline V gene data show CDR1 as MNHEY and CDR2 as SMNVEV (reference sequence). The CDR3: CASSLIGGEQYF. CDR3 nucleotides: TGTGCCAGCAGTTTAATTGGGGGTGAGCAGTACTTC.

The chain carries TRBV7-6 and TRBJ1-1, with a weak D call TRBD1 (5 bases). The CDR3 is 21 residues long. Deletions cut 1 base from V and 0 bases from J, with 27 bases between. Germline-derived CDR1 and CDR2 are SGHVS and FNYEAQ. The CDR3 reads CASSLGSSGWVNKAMNTEAFF. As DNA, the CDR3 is TGTGCCAGCAGCTTAGGTTCGTCAGGGTGGGTGAATAAAGCCATGAACACTGAAGCTTTCTTT.

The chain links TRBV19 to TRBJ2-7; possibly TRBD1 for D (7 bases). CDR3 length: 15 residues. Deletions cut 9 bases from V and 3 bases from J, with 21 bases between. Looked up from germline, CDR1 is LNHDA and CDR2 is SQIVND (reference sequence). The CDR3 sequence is CASRLKGQGGYEQYF. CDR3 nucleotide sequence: TGTGCCAGCAGACTCAAAGGGCAGGGGGGCTACGAGCAGTACTTC.

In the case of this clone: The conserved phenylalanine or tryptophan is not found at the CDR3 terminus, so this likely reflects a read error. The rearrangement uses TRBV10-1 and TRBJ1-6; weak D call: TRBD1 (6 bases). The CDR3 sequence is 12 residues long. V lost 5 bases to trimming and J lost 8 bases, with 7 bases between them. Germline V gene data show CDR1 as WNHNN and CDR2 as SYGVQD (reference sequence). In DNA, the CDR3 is TGCGCCAGCAGTAACAGGGATTCACCCCTCCACCTT. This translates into CASSNRDSPLHL.

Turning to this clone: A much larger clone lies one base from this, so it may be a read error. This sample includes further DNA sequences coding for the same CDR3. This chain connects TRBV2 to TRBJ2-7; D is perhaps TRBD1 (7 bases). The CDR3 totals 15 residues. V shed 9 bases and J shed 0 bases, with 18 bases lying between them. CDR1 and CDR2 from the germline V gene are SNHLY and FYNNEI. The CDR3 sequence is CASPAGRGASYEQYF. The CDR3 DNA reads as TGTGCCAGTCCAGCGGGCAGGGGGGCCTCCTACGAGCAGTACTTC.

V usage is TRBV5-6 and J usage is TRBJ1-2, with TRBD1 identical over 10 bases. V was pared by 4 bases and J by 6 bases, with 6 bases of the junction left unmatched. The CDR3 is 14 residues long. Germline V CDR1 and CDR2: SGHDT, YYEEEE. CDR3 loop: CASSPGQGSHGYTF. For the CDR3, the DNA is TGTGCCAGCAGCCCGGGACAGGGGAGTCATGGCTACACCTTC.

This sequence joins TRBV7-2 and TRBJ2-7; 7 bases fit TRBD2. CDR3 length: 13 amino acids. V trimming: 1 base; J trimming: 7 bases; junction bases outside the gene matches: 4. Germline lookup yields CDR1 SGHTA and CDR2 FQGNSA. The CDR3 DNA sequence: TGTGCCAGCAGCTTAGATCCGGGGGGAGAGCAGTACTTC. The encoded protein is CASSLDPGGEQYF.

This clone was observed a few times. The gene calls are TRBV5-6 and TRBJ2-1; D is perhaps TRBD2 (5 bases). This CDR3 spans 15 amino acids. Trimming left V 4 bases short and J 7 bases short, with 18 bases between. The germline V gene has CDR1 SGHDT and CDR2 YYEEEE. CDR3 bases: TGTGCCAGCAGCCCCGGAGGAGCAGCTGGGAATGAGCAGTTCTTC. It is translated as CASSPGGAAGNEQFF.

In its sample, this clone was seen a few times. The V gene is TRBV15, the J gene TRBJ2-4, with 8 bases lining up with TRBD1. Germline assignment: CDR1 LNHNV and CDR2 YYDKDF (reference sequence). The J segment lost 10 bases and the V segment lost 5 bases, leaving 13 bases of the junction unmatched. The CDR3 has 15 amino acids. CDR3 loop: CATSGPGRGRVIQYF. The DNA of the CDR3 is TGTGCCACCAGCGGCCCGGGCAGGGGGCGAGTGATTCAGTACTTC.

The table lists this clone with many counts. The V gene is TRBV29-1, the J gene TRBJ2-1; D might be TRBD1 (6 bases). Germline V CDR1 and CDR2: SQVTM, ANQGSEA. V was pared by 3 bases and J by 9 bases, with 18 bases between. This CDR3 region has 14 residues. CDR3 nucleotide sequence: TGCAGCGTTGAGACCAGGGGTCCTGTGGGTGAGCAGTTCTTC. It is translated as CSVETRGPVGEQFF.

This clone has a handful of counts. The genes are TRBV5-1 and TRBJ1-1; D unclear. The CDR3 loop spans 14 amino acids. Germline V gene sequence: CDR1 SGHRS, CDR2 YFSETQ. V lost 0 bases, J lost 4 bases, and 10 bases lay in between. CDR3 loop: CASSLAQVGTEAFF. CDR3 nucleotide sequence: TGCGCCAGCAGCTTGGCCCAGGTGGGCACTGAAGCTTTCTTT.

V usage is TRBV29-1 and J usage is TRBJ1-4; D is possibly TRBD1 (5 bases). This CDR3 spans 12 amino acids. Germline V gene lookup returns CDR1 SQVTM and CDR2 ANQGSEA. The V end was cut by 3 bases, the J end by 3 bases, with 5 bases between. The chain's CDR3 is CSVEGANEKLFF. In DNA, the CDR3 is TGCAGCGTTGAGGGGGCTAATGAAAAACTGTTTTTT. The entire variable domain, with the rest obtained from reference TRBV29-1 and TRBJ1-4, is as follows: SAVISQKPSRDICQRGTSLTIQCQVDSQVTMMFWYRQQPGQSLTLIATANQGSEATYESGFVIDKFPISRPNLTFSTLTVSNMSPEDSSIYLCSVEGANEKLFFGSGTQLSVL.

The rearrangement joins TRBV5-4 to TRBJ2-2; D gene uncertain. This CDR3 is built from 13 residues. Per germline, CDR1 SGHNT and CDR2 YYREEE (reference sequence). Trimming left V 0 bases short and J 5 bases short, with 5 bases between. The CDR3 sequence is CASSLGVTGELFF. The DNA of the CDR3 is TGTGCCAGCAGCTTGGGGGTTACCGGGGAGCTGTTTTTT.

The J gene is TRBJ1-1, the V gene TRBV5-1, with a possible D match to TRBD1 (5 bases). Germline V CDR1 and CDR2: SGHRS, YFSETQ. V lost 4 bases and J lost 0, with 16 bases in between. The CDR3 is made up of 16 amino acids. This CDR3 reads CASSPGGGFLNTEAFF. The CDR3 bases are TGCGCCAGCAGCCCGGGGGGTGGTTTTCTGAACACTGAAGCTTTCTTT. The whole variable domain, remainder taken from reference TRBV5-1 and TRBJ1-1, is KAGVTQTPRYLIKTRGQQVTLSCSPISGHRSVSWYQQTPGQGLQFLFEYFSETQRNKGNFPGRFSGRQFSNSRSEMNVSTLELGDSALYLCASSPGGGFLNTEAFFGQGTRLTVV.

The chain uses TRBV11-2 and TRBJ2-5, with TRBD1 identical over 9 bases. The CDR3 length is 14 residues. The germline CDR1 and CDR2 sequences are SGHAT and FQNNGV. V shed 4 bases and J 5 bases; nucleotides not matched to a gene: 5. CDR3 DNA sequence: TGTGCCAGCAGCTATACAGGGGGCGCGGAGACCCAGTACTTC. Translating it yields CASSYTGGAETQYF.

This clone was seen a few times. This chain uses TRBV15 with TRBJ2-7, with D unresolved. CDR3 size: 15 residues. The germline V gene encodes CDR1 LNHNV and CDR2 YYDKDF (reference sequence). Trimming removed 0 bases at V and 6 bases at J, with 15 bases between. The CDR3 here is CATSRDLMGNREQYF. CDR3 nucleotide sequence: TGTGCCACCAGCAGAGATCTAATGGGGAATCGCGAGCAGTACTTC. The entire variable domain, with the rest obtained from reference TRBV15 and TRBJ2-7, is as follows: DAMVIQNPRYQVTQFGKPVTLSCSQTLNHNVMYWYQQKSSQAPKLLFHYYDKDFNNEADTPDNFQSRRPNTSFCFLDIRSPGLGDTAMYLCATSRDLMGNREQYFGPGTRLTVT.

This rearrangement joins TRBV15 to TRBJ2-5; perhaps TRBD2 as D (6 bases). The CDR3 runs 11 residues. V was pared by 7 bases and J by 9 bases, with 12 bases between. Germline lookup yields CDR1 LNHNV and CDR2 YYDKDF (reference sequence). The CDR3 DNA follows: TGTGCCACCATGTTTAGGGAGGCCCAGTACTTC. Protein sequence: CATMFREAQYF.

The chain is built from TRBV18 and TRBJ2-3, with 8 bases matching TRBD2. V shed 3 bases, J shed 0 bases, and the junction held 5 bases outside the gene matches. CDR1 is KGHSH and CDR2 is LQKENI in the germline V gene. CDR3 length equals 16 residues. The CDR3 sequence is CASSPIAGTSTDTQYF. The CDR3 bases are TGTGCCAGCTCACCGATAGCGGGGACAAGCACAGATACGCAGTATTTT.

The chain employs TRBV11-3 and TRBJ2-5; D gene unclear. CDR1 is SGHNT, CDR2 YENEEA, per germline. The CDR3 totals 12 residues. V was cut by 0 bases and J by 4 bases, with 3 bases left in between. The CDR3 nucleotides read TGTGCCAGCAGCTTAGAGGGAGAGACCCAGTACTTC. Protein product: CASSLEGETQYF.

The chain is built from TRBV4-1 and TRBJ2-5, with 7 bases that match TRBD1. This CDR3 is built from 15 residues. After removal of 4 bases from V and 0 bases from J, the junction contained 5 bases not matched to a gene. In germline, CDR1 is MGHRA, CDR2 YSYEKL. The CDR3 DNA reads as TGCGCCAGCAGCCTTTTCCAGGGGGACCAAGAGACCCAGTACTTC. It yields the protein CASSLFQGDQETQYF.

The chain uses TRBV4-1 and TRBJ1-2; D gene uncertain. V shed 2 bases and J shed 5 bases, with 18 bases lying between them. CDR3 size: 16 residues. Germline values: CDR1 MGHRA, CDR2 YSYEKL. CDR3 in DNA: TGCGCCAGCAGCCAACAAACCAGGACGGGTTCATATGGCTACACCTTC. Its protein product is CASSQQTRTGSYGYTF.

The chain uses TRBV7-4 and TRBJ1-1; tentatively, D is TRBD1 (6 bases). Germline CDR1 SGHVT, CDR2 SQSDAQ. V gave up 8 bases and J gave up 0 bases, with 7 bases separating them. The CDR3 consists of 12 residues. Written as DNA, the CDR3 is TGTGCCAGCCGGGACATGAACACTGAAGCTTTCTTT. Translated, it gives CASRDMNTEAFF. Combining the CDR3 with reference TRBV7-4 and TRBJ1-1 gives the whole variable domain GAGVSQSPRYKVAKRGRDVALRCDSISGHVTLYWYRQTLGQGSEVLTYSQSDAQRDKSGRPSGRFSAERPERSVSTLKIQRTEQGDSAVYLCASRDMNTEAFFGQGTRLTVV.